The next 8 T cell receptor beta chains were all read from a single sample in a study of control samples from healthy donors and cancer patients. TCRdb keeps only in-frame clones here, not all; method: immunoSEQ multiplex PCR. The data hold approximately 94,000 clones, with about 88% observed a single time. Sequencing was performed on PBMCs. These receptors all come from a man between 65 and 85 years old with lung cancer.

J is TRBJ1-5 and V is TRBV18; a possible D gene is TRBD1 (5 bases). Trimming removed 2 bases from V and 4 bases from J, with 9 bases in between. Germline V gene sequence: CDR1 KGHSH, CDR2 LQKENI. The CDR3 runs 14 residues. The CDR3 loop is CASSPAGTNQPQHF. The CDR3 DNA reads as TGTGCCAGCTCACCAGCAGGGACTAATCAGCCCCAGCATTTT.

The gene calls are TRBV5-1 and TRBJ2-6; D not certain. CDR3 length equals 13 residues. Trimming removed 4 bases from V and 4 bases from J, with 6 bases in between. CDR1 SGHRS and CDR2 YFSETQ come from the germline V gene. As DNA, the CDR3 is TGCGCCAGCAGCCTCGCGGGGGCCAACGTCCTGACTTTC. It yields the protein CASSLAGANVLTF.

CDR3 DNA sequence: TGTGCCAGCAGCCATCGGACAGGGAGCTCCTACGAGCAGTACTTC. Translating it yields CASSHRTGSSYEQYF. The V gene is TRBV5-4, the J gene TRBJ2-7; TRBD1 agrees at 8 bases. The CDR3 length is 15 residues. Germline V gives CDR1 SGHNT, CDR2 YYREEE (reference sequence). Unmatched junction bases numbered 6, after V lost 4 bases and J lost 0 bases.

The chain has TRBV27 and TRBJ1-4; 9 bases match TRBD1. The trim removed 5 bases at V and 6 bases at J, leaving 7 bases unmatched. The germline V gene encodes CDR1 MNHEY and CDR2 SMNVEV (reference sequence). The CDR3 has 15 amino acids. The chain's CDR3 is CASSKGQGYDEKLFF. DNA for the CDR3: TGTGCCAGCAGTAAGGGACAGGGATACGATGAAAAACTGTTTTTT. Together with reference TRBV27 and TRBJ1-4, the CDR3 gives the full variable domain: EAQVTQNPRYLITVTGKKLTVTCSQNMNHEYMSWYRQDPGLGLRQIYYSMNVEVTDKGDVPEGYKVSRKEKRNFPLILESPSPNQTSLYFCASSKGQGYDEKLFFGSGTQLSVL.

The chain uses TRBV11-2 and TRBJ2-7; D ambiguous. Germline CDR1 and CDR2: SGHAT and FQNNGV. The CDR3 length is 12 residues. The V end lost 3 bases, the J end lost 6 bases, and 9 bases lay between the germline ends. In DNA form, the CDR3 reads TGTGCCAGCAGCTTTAGGTATCTCGAGCAGTACTTC. Its translation: CASSFRYLEQYF.

V usage is TRBV7-6 and J usage is TRBJ2-7, with 7 positions matching TRBD1. Trimming cost V 0 bases and J 0 bases; bases outside gene matches: 8. This CDR3 contains 17 residues. Germline V gives CDR1 SGHVS, CDR2 FNYEAQ. This chain's CDR3 is CASSLAATGESSYEQYF. In DNA form, the CDR3 reads TGTGCCAGCAGCTTAGCCGCAACAGGGGAAAGCTCCTACGAGCAGTACTTC.

The V gene is TRBV2, the J gene TRBJ2-1, with 8 bases identical to TRBD2. Germline V gene data show CDR1 as SNHLY and CDR2 as FYNNEI. The CDR3 contains 12 residues. The V and J ends lost 11 bases and 4 bases, in that order; junction bases with no gene match: 4. The CDR3 loop is CALGGGYNEQFF. In nucleotides, the CDR3 is TGTGCCCTCGGCGGGGGGTACAATGAGCAGTTCTTC.

The chain is built from TRBV6-5 and TRBJ1-2, with D tentatively TRBD1 (5 bases). CDR1 MNHEY and CDR2 SVGAGI come from the germline V gene. The CDR3 is 15 amino acids. V lost 6 bases, J lost 2 bases, and 16 bases lay in between. The DNA of the CDR3 is TGTGCCAGCAGACACGACAGAAGGGGAAACTATGGCTACACCTTC. Its translation is CASRHDRRGNYGYTF.